The rows below give T cell receptor beta chains drawn from one sample of a study of cytomegalovirus exposure and HLA in healthy donors. The protocol was immunoSEQ multiplex PCR, while the TCRdb copy is restricted to in-frame clones and leaves out a portion. The sample lists about 140,000 clones; 75% to 85% were seen once. The sample taken for sequencing was PBMCs. The receptors stem from a man aged 35-49 years in good health and CMV-seronegative. CDR3s leave out the opening cysteine and the closing phenylalanine or tryptophan. Fields, in order: V gene, D gene, clone size, CDR3 protein. A D gene is named only where the DNA matches it firmly. Clone sizes are given selectively: once, few, many, or a class where the clone is expanded.

TRBV6-5 | NA | NA | ASSYSGAGSTDTQY
TRBV27 | NA | few | ASSRQYGYEQY
TRBV5-1 | TRBD1 | once | ASSLDPQGSLWSPY
TRBV4-3 | TRBD1 | NA | ASSQAGTGNFF
TRBV7-3 | NA | NA | ASSLTGGEQY
TRBV25-1 | NA | NA | ASREGGSMLRMNTEAF
TRBV19 | NA | NA | ASSIYPGVGQPQH
TRBV4-3 | TRBD1 | NA | ASSQDHRTGAPEAF
TRBV10-1 | TRBD2 | NA | ASSTTSGYNEQF
TRBV29-1 | TRBD1 | NA | SVREGASTDTQY
TRBV7-6 | NA | NA | ASSLAPGGNGYEQY
TRBV6-1 | TRBD1 | NA | ASSEYVGTVLYEQY
TRBV7-2 | TRBD2 | NA | ASSLEGRGETQY
TRBV2 | TRBD2 | NA | ASITWTSGVTDTQY
TRBV19 | TRBD1 | few | ASSMLGGQILNTEAF
TRBV6-1 | TRBD1 | NA | ASRDRGFLNEKLF
TRBV11-2 | NA | NA | ASSLDRGAGYNEQF
TRBV5-3 | TRBD2 | NA | ARSLGTRSEQF
TRBV10-1 | TRBD1 | NA | ASSERRLTGDHEQY
TRBV6-1 | NA | few | ASRLLPQGNQPQH
TRBV5-8 | TRBD1 | NA | ASSPGQVEAF
TRBV28 | TRBD1 | NA | ASSAQGDGTDTQY
TRBV5-8 | TRBD2 | NA | ASSSGLAGAGDTQY
TRBV5-1 | TRBD1 | NA | ASSLEPGQGSGYT
TRBV5-4 | NA | NA | ASSAGLNQPQH
TRBV7-7 | TRBD2 | NA | ASSTRTSGAPGTQY
TRBV11-2 | NA | NA | ASSVTRNTEAF
TRBV12-5 | NA | once | ASGLTKGEQF
TRBV7-3 | NA | NA | ASSLTGGHPYMNTEAF
TRBV11-2 | NA | few | ASSALTLSSYEQY
TRBV5-6 | NA | NA | ASSLAGGSNQPQH
TRBV6-1 | NA | few | ASTAQVNTEAF
TRBV30 | TRBD1 | once | AWSGTGYEKLF
TRBV2 | NA | NA | ASRTGTGDTQY
TRBV6-5 | TRBD1 | NA | ASSYGRGRTGTEAF
TRBV2 | NA | NA | ASRALEQF
TRBV14 | TRBD1 | NA | ASSQDRGRGRDYGYT
TRBV28 | NA | few | ASKRFQNTEAF
TRBV7-9 | NA | NA | ASSLGGQSTEAF
TRBV6-5 | NA | NA | ASSYGTINYNSPLH
TRBV7-3 | TRBD1 | NA | ASGLNTGGQETQY
TRBV5-1 | TRBD1 | NA | ASKPGQVFNYGYT
TRBV19 | TRBD1 | few | ASSNAETGYYEQY
TRBV7-2 | TRBD1 | NA | ASRGTGGSGANVLT
TRBV19 | TRBD1 | once | ASGQGKESPLH
TRBV5-5 | TRBD1 | NA | ASSEKGAPRYEQY
TRBV11-2 | NA | NA | ASSLVGSGANFYNSPLH
TRBV5-1 | NA | NA | ASSRGGLSYEQY
TRBV25-1 | NA | NA | ASSRLDEQY
TRBV29-1 | NA | NA | SAQGGTYEQY
TRBV4-1 | TRBD1 | NA | ASSQAADRGNEQY
TRBV6-5 | TRBD1 | few | ASSYGTGAGNTIY
TRBV9 | NA | NA | ASSVGSGLSYEQY
TRBV7-4 | TRBD1 | NA | ARTTGVDRGNTIY